This record covers a single T cell receptor beta chain. The data originate from a study of T cells expressing NK-cell markers. This CDR3 is 13 amino acids long. Per germline, CDR1 SGHRS and CDR2 YFSETQ. TCRdb reprocessed the 5' RACE reads and reports one entry per CDR3 protein, with no DNA. This table holds a few hundred thousand distinct CDR3 sequences. The TCR sequence derives from a woman aged 45-65 years in good health. The sequenced material came from blood T cells: a sorted CD56 or NKG2C T cell subset, CD4+ or CD8+ T cells, or bulk PBMC T cells (not recorded which). The chain is built from TRBV5-1 and TRBJ2-1; the D call from TCRdb, TRBD1, cannot be confirmed without DNA. CDR3 sequence: CASSSGTSNEQFF.